These 18 T cell receptor beta chains were all obtained from the same sample, sequenced in a study of T cell responses to AZD1222 COVID-19 vaccine. The assay was immunoSEQ multiplex PCR, and TCRdb's table has in-frame clones only and misses some. The table lists about 180,000 clones, over 75% of them singletons. The input for sequencing was peripheral blood, taken on day 0 of AZD1222 vaccination. Every receptor here comes from an adult in good health.

The V gene is TRBV9, the J gene TRBJ1-6, with 7 bases aligning to TRBD1. The germline V gene encodes CDR1 SGDLS and CDR2 YYNGEE. CDR3 length: 16 residues. The V gene end was trimmed by 0 bases and the J gene end by 6 bases; junction bases not matched to a gene: 6. CDR3 nucleotide sequence: TGTGCCAGCAGCGTAGGGGAGGGGGCGGCTAATTCACCCCTCCACTTT. Its protein is CASSVGEGAANSPLHF.

The chain employs TRBV7-3 and TRBJ1-1, with D perhaps matching TRBD1 (5 bases). The ends were cut back, 2 bases at V and 3 bases at J, with 13 bases in the middle. The CDR3 totals 15 residues. Germline CDR1 is SGHTA and CDR2 is FQGTGA. The DNA for the CDR3 is TGTGCCAGCAGCTTAGGGGGGAGATGGGACACTGAAGCTTTCTTT. Amino acids: CASSLGGRWDTEAFF.

The genes are TRBV6-2 or TRBV6-3 and TRBJ1-2; the D is unclear. Trimming took off 2 bases at V and 2 bases at J, with 3 bases between the two ends. Looked up from germline, CDR1 is MNHEY and CDR2 is SVGEGT. The CDR3 loop spans 12 amino acids. The CDR3 DNA reads as TGTGCCAGCAGTTACGGAAACTATGGCTACACCTTC. Translating it yields CASSYGNYGYTF.

The chain employs TRBV7-9 and TRBJ2-7; D not certain. Per germline, CDR1 SEHNR and CDR2 FQNEAQ (reference sequence). Trimming pared 1 base from V and 7 bases from J, leaving 11 bases between. The CDR3 has 13 residues. CDR3 nucleotides: TGTGCCAGCAGCTTAGGGGAAGGTACTGAGCAGTACTTC. Encoded protein: CASSLGEGTEQYF.

The chain links TRBV29-1 to TRBJ2-7; D ambiguous. This CDR3 contains 13 residues. From germline, CDR1 is SQVTM and CDR2 ANQGSEA. Deletions cut 0 bases from V and 6 bases from J, with 12 bases between. The CDR3 bases are TGCAGCGTTGAAGACACCCAGCAGTTCGAGCAGTACTTC. Translating gives CSVEDTQQFEQYF.

V and J are TRBV15 and TRBJ2-7; D might be TRBD2 (7 bases). V shed 3 bases and J shed 0 bases, with 9 bases lying between them. The CDR3 spans 14 residues. Germline V lookup: CDR1 LNHNV, CDR2 YYDKDF (reference sequence). This CDR3 reads CATSRGGASYEQYF. CDR3 nucleotides: TGTGCCACCAGCAGGGGGGGGGCCTCCTACGAGCAGTACTTC.

The chain combines TRBV3-1 (or the pseudogene TRBV3-2) with TRBJ1-3, with TRBD1 as a possible D gene (6 bases). This CDR3 spans 18 amino acids. Trimming left V 4 bases short and J 0 bases short, with 19 bases between. CDR1 is LGHDT and CDR2 is YNNKEL in the germline V gene (reference sequence). In DNA, the CDR3 is TGTGCCAGCAGCCCCGAGCGGCGCCGGGGGCACTCTGGAAACACCATATATTTT. This translates into CASSPERRRGHSGNTIYF.

The chain links TRBV2 to TRBJ1-5, with D possibly matching TRBD1 (6 bases). Germline V CDR1 and CDR2: SNHLY, FYNNEI. The CDR3 is 13 residues long. V lost 8 bases, J lost 9 bases, and 17 bases lay in between. The CDR3 region has the DNA TGTGCCAGCGGTTCACAGGGACCGAGGCCCCAGCATTTT. It encodes CASGSQGPRPQHF.

The chain couples TRBV29-1 to TRBJ1-3; 11 bases match TRBD1. This CDR3 is built from 16 residues. Germline V CDR1 and CDR2: SQVTM, ANQGSEA. V shed 0 bases, J shed 2 bases, and the junction held 3 bases outside the gene matches. The CDR3 DNA sequence: TGCAGCGTTGAAGATAGGACAGGGGGCGCTGGAAACACCATATATTTT. Its protein product is CSVEDRTGGAGNTIYF.

CDR3 nucleotides: TGTGCCAGCAGCTTGGGGCAGGGGAACTATGGCTACACCTTC. Translating it yields CASSLGQGNYGYTF. This rearrangement joins TRBV5-5 to TRBJ1-2; maybe TRBD1 (6 bases). This CDR3 has 14 amino acids. The germline V gene has CDR1 SGHKS and CDR2 YYEKEE (reference sequence). V lost 0 bases and J 2 bases, leaving 8 bases between the germline ends.

Comment on this clone: One junction end does not reproduce the germline sequence, and a read error may be involved. The V gene is TRBV7-7, the J gene TRBJ2-1; D remains ambiguous. The CDR3 covers 16 residues. Germline V lookup: CDR1 SSHAT, CDR2 FNYEAQ (reference sequence). CDR3 DNA sequence: TGTGCTAGCAGCCGGACGGAAGTTAGCTCCTACAATGAGCAGTTCTTC. It encodes CASSRTEVSSYNEQFF.

This chain links TRBV4-1 with TRBJ2-3, with 11 bases fitting TRBD2. CDR1 and CDR2 (germline): MGHRA, YSYEKL. The CDR3 runs 18 residues. The ends lost 4 bases at V and 2 bases at J; junction bases unmatched: 11. The CDR3 reads CASSRDTGLAAPTDTQYF. As DNA, the CDR3 is TGCGCCAGCAGCCGAGACACGGGACTAGCGGCTCCCACAGATACGCAGTATTTT.

J is TRBJ1-2 and V is TRBV4-1, with 7 bases that match TRBD1. Germline V gene sequence: CDR1 MGHRA, CDR2 YSYEKL. CDR3 length: 16 amino acids. The V and J ends lost 0 bases and 4 bases, in that order; junction bases with no gene match: 8. The CDR3 DNA reads TGCGCCAGCAGCCAAGAGTGGGCAGGGGGAGTCTATGGCTACACCTTC. Translating it yields CASSQEWAGGVYGYTF.

The chain carries TRBV4-3 and TRBJ1-1; 7 positions match TRBD1. Germline V gene lookup returns CDR1 LGHNA and CDR2 YSLEER. The CDR3 is made up of 17 amino acids. Unmatched junction bases numbered 11, after V lost 2 bases and J lost 2 bases. The CDR3 spells CASSQKGPGTDNTEAFF. DNA for the CDR3: TGCGCCAGCAGCCAAAAGGGGCCCGGGACAGACAACACTGAAGCTTTCTTT.

V gene TRBV19 combines with J gene TRBJ1-1; D is undetermined. The CDR3 has 13 amino acids. Germline values: CDR1 LNHDA, CDR2 SQIVND (reference sequence). Trimming left V 6 bases short and J 1 base short, with 9 bases between. CDR3 bases: TGTGCCAGTAGGAGGCGCCAGAACACTGAAGCTTTCTTT. Amino acid sequence: CASRRRQNTEAFF.

V usage is TRBV6-5 and J usage is TRBJ2-7; 7 nucleotides align to TRBD2. V was pared by 0 bases and J by 3 bases, with 5 bases of the junction left unmatched. From germline, CDR1 is MNHEY and CDR2 SVGAGI. CDR3 size: 15 residues. The CDR3 DNA reads TGTGCCAGCAGTTACTCGAGAGCGGGAAGCTACGAGCAGTACTTC. Residues: CASSYSRAGSYEQYF.

This chain uses TRBV27 with TRBJ1-1; TRBD1 matches 10 bases. CDR1 MNHEY and CDR2 SMNVEV come from the germline V gene (reference sequence). The V and J ends lost 5 bases and 4 bases, in that order; junction bases with no gene match: 4. The CDR3 sequence is 14 residues long. The CDR3 coding sequence is TGTGCCAGCAGTAGGGACAGGGGTGGCACTGAAGCTTTCTTT. It translates to CASSRDRGGTEAFF.

This rearrangement joins TRBV4-2 to TRBJ2-5, with TRBD1 matching over 10 bases. Trimming took 4 bases from V and 0 from J; bases not matched to a gene: 5. The CDR3 is made up of 16 amino acids. Germline V gives CDR1 LGHNA, CDR2 YNFKEQ. The CDR3 region is CASSRTGQGNQETQYF. CDR3 coding DNA: TGTGCCAGCAGCCGTACGGGACAGGGGAACCAAGAGACCCAGTACTTC.